The clone carrying this TCR beta chain was seen only a few times. Using immunoSEQ multiplex PCR, the repertoire was profiled, and TCRdb retains in-frame clones only, with some absent. The sample gives approximately 70,000 clones, about 89% of which show up once; 3.4% is in the top ten. The sample belongs to a study of PD-L1 blockade in urothelial cancer. Trimming took 2 bases from V and 4 from J; bases not matched to a gene: 5. Germline V CDR1 and CDR2: GTSNPN, SVGIG (reference sequence). The CDR3 sequence is 14 residues long. This sequence was found in a man aged 55 to 70 with urothelial cancer. Sequenced here: PBMCs, sampled around atezolizumab (anti-PD-L1) treatment. The V call is TRBV30, the J call TRBJ2-5; 9 positions agree with TRBD1. The chain's CDR3 is CAWSKGTGRETQYF. The CDR3 DNA reads TGTGCCTGGAGTAAAGGGACAGGGAGAGAGACCCAGTACTTC.